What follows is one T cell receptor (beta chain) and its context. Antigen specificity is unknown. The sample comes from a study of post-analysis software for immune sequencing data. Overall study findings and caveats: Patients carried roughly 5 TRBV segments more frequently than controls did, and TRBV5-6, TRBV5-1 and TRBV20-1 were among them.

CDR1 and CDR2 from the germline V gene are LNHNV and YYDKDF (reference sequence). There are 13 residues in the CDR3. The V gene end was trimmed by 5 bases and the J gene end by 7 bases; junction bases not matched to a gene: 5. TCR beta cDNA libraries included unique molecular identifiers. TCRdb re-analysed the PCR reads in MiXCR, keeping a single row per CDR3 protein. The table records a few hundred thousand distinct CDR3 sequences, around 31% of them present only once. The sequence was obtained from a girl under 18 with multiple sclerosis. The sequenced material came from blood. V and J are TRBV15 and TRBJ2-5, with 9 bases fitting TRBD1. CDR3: CATSADRGRTQYF. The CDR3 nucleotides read TGTGCCACCAGCGCGGACAGGGGACGGACCCAGTACTTC.